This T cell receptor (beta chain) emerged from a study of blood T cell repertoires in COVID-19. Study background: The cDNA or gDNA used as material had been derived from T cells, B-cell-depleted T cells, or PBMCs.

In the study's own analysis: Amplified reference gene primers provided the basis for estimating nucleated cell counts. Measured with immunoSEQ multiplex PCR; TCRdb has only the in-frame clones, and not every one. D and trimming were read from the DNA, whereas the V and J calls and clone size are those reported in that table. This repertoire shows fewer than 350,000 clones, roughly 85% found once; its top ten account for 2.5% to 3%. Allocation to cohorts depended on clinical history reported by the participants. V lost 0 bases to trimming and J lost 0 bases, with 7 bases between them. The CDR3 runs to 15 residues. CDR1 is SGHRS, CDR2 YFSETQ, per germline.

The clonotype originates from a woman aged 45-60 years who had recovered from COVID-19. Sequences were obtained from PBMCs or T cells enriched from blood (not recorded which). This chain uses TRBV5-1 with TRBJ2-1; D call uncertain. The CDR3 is CASSLAHNSYNEQFF. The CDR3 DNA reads TGCGCCAGCAGCTTGGCACACAACTCCTACAATGAGCAGTTCTTC.